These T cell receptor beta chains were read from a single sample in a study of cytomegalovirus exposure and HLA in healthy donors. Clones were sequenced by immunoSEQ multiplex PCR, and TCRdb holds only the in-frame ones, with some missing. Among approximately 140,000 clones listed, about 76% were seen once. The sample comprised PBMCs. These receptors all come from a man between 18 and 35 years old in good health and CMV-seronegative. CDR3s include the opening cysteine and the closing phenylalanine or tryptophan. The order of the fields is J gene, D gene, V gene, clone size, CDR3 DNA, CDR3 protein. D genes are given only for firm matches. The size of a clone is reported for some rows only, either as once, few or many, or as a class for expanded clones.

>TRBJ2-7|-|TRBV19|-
TGTGCCAGTAGTATCCTTAGCAAAAACTACGAGCAGTACTTC
CASSILSKNYEQYF
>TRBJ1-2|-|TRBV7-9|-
TGTGCCAGCAGCGGAGGACAGCACCTCGAAGGGGATGGCTACACCTTC
CASSGGQHLEGDGYTF
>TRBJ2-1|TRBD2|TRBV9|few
TGTGCCAGCAGCGAACCGACTAGCGGGGGCCCAAATGAGCAGTTCTTC
CASSEPTSGGPNEQFF
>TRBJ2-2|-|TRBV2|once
TGTGCCAGCATAAGGGGATCCTCGTACACCGGGGAGCTGTTTTTT
CASIRGSSYTGELFF
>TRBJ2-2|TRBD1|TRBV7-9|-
TGTGCCAGCAAACCCGGACAGGTCAACACCGGGGAGCTGTTTTTT
CASKPGQVNTGELFF
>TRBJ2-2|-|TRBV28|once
TGTGCCAGCAGTCCCCAGGGTAGGGCCACCGGGGAGCTGTTTTTT
CASSPQGRATGELFF
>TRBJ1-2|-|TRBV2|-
TGTGCCAGCCAGGAGGACCTTAAGCCAGTCTACACCTTC
CASQEDLKPVYTF
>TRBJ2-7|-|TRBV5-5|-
TGTGCCAGCAGCTTAGGGGGTTTCGACTACGAGCAGTACTTC
CASSLGGFDYEQYF
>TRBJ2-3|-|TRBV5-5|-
TGTGCCAGCCGTCCGACCCCTAGCAAGAGCACAGATACGCAGTATTTT
CASRPTPSKSTDTQYF
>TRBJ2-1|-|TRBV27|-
TGTGCCAGCAGAGGAAAAGGGAGCTCCTACAATGAGCAGTTCTTC
CASRGKGSSYNEQFF
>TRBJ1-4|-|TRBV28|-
TGTGCCAGCAGTTCGCAGGGTCTGGCTAATGAAAAACTGTTTTTT
CASSSQGLANEKLFF
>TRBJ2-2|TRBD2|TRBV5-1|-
TGCGCCAGCAGCTTGGTTGTCGGGGGGGCCCCCGGGGAGCTGTTTTTT
CASSLVVGGAPGELFF
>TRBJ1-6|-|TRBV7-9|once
TGTGCCAGCAGTCAGGGGAATTCACCCCTCCACTTT
CASSQGNSPLHF
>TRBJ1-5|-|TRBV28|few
TGTGCCAGCAGTCACCAGGGGAATCAGCCCCAGCATTTT
CASSHQGNQPQHF
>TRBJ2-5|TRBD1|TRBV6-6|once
TGTGCCAGTCTAGAGGGGGCGCGTGAGACCCAGTACTTC
CASLEGARETQYF
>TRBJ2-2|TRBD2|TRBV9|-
TGTGCCAGCAGACTAGCGGAAACGAACACCGGGGAGCTGTTTTTT
CASRLAETNTGELFF